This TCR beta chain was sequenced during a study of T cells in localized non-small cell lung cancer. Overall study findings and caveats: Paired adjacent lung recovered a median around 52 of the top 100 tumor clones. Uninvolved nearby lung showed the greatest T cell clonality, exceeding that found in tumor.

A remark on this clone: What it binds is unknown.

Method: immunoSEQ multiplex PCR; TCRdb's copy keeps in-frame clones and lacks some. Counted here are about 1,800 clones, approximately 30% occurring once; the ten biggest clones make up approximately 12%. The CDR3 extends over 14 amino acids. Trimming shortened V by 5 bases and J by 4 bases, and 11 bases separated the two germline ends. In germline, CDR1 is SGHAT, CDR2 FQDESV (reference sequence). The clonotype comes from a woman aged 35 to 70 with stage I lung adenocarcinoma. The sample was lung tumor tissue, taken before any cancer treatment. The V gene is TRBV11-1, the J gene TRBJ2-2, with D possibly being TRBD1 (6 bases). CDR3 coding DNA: TGTGCCAGCAGCACCCGGACAGCCACCGGGGAGCTGTTTTTT. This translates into CASSTRTATGELFF.